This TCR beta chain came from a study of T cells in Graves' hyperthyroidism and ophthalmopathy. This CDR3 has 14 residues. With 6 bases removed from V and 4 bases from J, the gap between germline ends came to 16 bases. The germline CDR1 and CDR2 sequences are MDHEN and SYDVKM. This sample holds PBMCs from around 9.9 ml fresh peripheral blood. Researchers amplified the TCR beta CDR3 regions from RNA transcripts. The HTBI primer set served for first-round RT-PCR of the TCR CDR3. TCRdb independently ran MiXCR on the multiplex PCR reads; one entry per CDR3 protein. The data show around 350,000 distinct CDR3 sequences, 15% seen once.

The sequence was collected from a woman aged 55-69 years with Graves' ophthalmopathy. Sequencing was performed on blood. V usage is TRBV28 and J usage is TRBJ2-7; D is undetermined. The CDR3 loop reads CASSLSFGSYEQYF. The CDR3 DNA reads TGTGCCAGCAGCCTGTCGTTCGGGTCATACGAGCAGTACTTC.